This T cell receptor beta chain was documented in a study of CD8 T cells in Susac syndrome. The RNA, about 0.5 to 1 ug, was put through reverse transcription using random hexamers. From the immunoSEQ multiplex PCR reads, TCRdb called clonotypes with MiXCR, one entry per CDR3 protein. The table has 150,000 to 200,000 distinct CDR3 sequences, more than 85% seen once. The ends were cut back, 8 bases at V and 4 bases at J, with 12 bases in the middle. CDR3 size: 13 residues. The germline V gene encodes CDR1 ENHRY and CDR2 SYGVKD. Isolation of CD8+ and CD4+ T cells was performed negatively, whereas enrichment of TEMRA cells was done by FACS.

Input material: CD4+ T cells from PBMCs. The TCR comes from a human donor with Susac syndrome. The gene calls are TRBV10-3 and TRBJ2-1, with D possibly matching TRBD1 (6 bases). The CDR3 sequence: CAIGRDTYNEQFF. The CDR3 DNA is TGTGCCATCGGCCGGGACACGTACAATGAGCAGTTCTTC.